The T cell receptor beta chain under discussion was sequenced for a study of metastatic and nonmetastatic thyroid tumors. No treatment had been given to any patient before thyroid surgery. TCRdb reprocessed the PCR reads using MiXCR. Among about 30,000 clones, 3.5% to 5% were seen once, and the ten largest hold around a fifth. Trimming cost V 6 bases and J 11 bases; bases outside gene matches: 18. Germline CDR1 is SGHRS and CDR2 is YFSETQ. This CDR3 has 17 residues. Sequenced: blood. The chain carries TRBV5-1 and TRBJ1-6, with TRBD1 matching 9 bases. The TCR originated in a female donor with papillary thyroid cancer or a benign thyroid nodule (not recorded which). Some clones in this sample may be carry-over from other donors' samples. CDR3 nucleotides: TGCGCCAGCACCGAGGGTTCTGCGACAGGGGGTTTCGCACCCCTCCACTTT. This gives the protein CASTEGSATGGFAPLHF.